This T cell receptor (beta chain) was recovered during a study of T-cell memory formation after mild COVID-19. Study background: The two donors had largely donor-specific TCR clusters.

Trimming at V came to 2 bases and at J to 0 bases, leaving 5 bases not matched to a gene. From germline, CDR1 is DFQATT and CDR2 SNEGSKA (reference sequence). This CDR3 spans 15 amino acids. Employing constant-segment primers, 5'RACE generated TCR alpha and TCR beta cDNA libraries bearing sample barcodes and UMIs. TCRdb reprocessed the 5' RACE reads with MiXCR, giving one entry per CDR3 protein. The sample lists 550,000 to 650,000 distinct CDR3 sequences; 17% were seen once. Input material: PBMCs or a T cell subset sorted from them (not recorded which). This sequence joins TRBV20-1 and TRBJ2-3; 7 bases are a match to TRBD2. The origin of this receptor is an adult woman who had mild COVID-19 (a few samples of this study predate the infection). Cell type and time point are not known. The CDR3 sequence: CSARSAGISTDTQYF. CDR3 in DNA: TGCAGTGCTAGATCAGCGGGGATTAGCACAGATACGCAGTATTTT.